One and the same sample provided the 3 T cell receptor beta chains below, sequenced in a study of breast tumors, draining lymph nodes, adjacent tissues. TCRdb used MiXCR to reprocess the multiplex PCR reads, holding one entry per CDR3 protein. There are around 43,000 distinct CDR3 sequences in the sample; around 23% occur only once, and around 8.5% lies in the top ten. The sample taken for sequencing was breast tumor tissue. The receptor source for this set is a female donor with breast cancer. Some clones in this sample may be carry-over from other donors' samples.

The chain recombines TRBV2 with TRBJ2-1, with 7 bases lining up with TRBD2. CDR1 is SNHLY, CDR2 FYNNEI, per germline. The trim removed 3 bases at V and 2 bases at J, leaving 4 bases unmatched. The length of the CDR3 is 15 residues. The CDR3 DNA reads as TGTGCCAGCAGTGAGGGGGGGGAGCCCTACAATGAGCAGTTCTTC. Protein: CASSEGGEPYNEQFF.

This rearrangement joins TRBV5-6 to TRBJ1-3; D gene unclear. Germline V gene lookup returns CDR1 SGHDT and CDR2 YYEEEE. CDR3 length: 17 residues. V gave up 2 bases and J gave up 8 bases, with 23 bases separating them. This CDR3 reads CASSFGLTFDYGYTIYF. Here the CDR3 DNA reads TGTGCCAGCAGCTTCGGCCTAACATTCGACTATGGCTACACCATATATTTT.

This clonotype showed up many times. The chain links TRBV6-1 to TRBJ1-2; D gene uncertain. The CDR3 is made up of 13 amino acids. The V gene lost 2 bases and the J gene lost 4 bases, with 8 bases spanning the gap. The V gene's germline CDR1 is MNHNS and CDR2 SASEGT. The CDR3 loop reads CASSERPSYGYTF. The CDR3 DNA reads TGTGCCAGCAGTGAAAGACCGTCCTATGGCTACACCTTC.